Listed below are T cell receptor beta chains from one sample, sequenced in a study of blood T cell repertoires in COVID-19. The assay was immunoSEQ multiplex PCR, and TCRdb's table has in-frame clones only and misses some. Of roughly 250,000 clones listed, around 87% are singletons. Sequencing used PBMCs or T cells enriched from blood (not recorded which). These receptors were obtained from a woman aged 25 to 39 with acute COVID-19. CDR3s include the opening cysteine and the closing phenylalanine or tryptophan. Each record gives: D gene, clone size, J gene, V gene, CDR3 protein, CDR3 DNA. The D gene is left open where the match is weak. Not all rows give a size; the values are once, few, many and, for expanded clones, a class.

>-|-|TRBJ2-3|TRBV5-5
CASIGGSTDTQYF
TGTGCCAGCATTGGGGGGAGCACAGATACGCAGTATTTT
>TRBD2|-|TRBJ2-2|TRBV20-1
CSASTSGALPGELFF
TGCAGTGCTAGTACTAGCGGAGCCCTCCCCGGGGAGCTGTTTTTT
>-|-|TRBJ2-7|TRBV27
CASSQNPYEQYF
TGTGCCAGCAGCCAGAACCCCTACGAGCAGTACTTC
>TRBD1|-|TRBJ1-1|TRBV4-1
CASSHGQGAMNTEAFF
TGCGCCAGCAGCCATGGACAGGGGGCTATGAACACTGAAGCTTTCTTT
>TRBD1|-|TRBJ2-1|TRBV27
CASSFDRGWIYNEQFF
TGTGCCAGCAGTTTTGACAGGGGTTGGATTTACAATGAGCAGTTCTTC
>-|-|TRBJ2-3|TRBV7-2
CASREGAGSTDTQYF
TGTGCCAGCAGGGAGGGGGCGGGAAGCACAGATACGCAGTATTTT
>TRBD1|-|TRBJ1-3|TRBV12-5
CASGLPTGVGGNTIYF
TGTGCTAGTGGTTTGCCTACAGGGGTAGGAGGAAACACCATATATTTT
>-|-|TRBJ1-5|TRBV7-2
CASTLVTGSNQPQHF
TGTGCCAGCACCCTTGTGACGGGGAGCAATCAGCCCCAGCATTTT
>-|-|TRBJ1-5|TRBV2
CASSEGGWRPQHF
TGTGCCAGCAGTGAAGGCGGGTGGAGGCCCCAGCATTTT
>-|-|TRBJ1-2|TRBV11-2
CASSRLTGFIGYTF
TGTGCCAGCAGCCGCCTCACAGGGTTCATAGGCTACACCTTC
>-|-|TRBJ1-1|TRBV7-9
CASRAGGPLNTEAFF
TGTGCCAGCAGGGCCGGGGGGCCCTTGAACACTGAAGCTTTCTTT
>-|-|TRBJ2-5|TRBV7-6
CASSLVLRGGETQYF
TGTGCCAGCAGCTTAGTCCTCAGGGGTGGGGAGACCCAGTACTTC
>-|-|TRBJ2-5|TRBV7-9
CASSLAAGRQETQYF
TGTGCCAGCAGCTTAGCGGCAGGCCGACAAGAGACCCAGTACTTC
>TRBD2|once|TRBJ2-7|TRBV11-2
CASSLDLLAGSYEQYF
TGTGCCAGCAGCTTAGATCTACTAGCGGGATCCTACGAGCAGTACTTC
>-|-|TRBJ2-5|TRBV5-1
CASTPMGGMETQYF
TGCGCCAGCACCCCAATGGGGGGTATGGAGACCCAGTACTTC
>-|-|TRBJ2-1|TRBV9
CASSVGKNQDEQFF
TGTGCCAGCAGCGTAGGTAAAAATCAGGATGAGCAGTTCTTC
>TRBD1|once|TRBJ2-5|TRBV28
CASSLGQGQETQYF
TGTGCCAGCAGTTTGGGACAGGGCCAAGAGACCCAGTACTTC
>-|few|TRBJ2-5|TRBV29-1
CSVERQIETQYF
TGCAGCGTTGAAAGACAGATCGAGACCCAGTACTTC